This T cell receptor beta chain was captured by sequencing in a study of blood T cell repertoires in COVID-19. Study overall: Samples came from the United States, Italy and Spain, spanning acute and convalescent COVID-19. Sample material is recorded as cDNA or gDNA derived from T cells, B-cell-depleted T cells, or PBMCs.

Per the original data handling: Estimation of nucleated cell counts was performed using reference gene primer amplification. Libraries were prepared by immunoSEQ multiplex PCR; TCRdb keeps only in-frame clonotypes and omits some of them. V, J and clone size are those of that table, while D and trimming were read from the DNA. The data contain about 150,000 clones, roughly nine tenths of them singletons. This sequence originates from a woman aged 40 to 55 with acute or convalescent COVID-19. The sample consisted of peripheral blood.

CDR3 nucleotides: TGTGCCAGCAGCCAGGGGGGGCCCGATGAAAAACTGTTTTTT. Translated, it gives CASSQGGPDEKLFF. V and J are TRBV4-2 and TRBJ1-4; D might be TRBD1 (6 bases). CDR3 size: 14 residues. Trimming left V 3 bases short and J 6 bases short, with 11 bases between. Per germline, CDR1 LGHNA and CDR2 YNFKEQ.